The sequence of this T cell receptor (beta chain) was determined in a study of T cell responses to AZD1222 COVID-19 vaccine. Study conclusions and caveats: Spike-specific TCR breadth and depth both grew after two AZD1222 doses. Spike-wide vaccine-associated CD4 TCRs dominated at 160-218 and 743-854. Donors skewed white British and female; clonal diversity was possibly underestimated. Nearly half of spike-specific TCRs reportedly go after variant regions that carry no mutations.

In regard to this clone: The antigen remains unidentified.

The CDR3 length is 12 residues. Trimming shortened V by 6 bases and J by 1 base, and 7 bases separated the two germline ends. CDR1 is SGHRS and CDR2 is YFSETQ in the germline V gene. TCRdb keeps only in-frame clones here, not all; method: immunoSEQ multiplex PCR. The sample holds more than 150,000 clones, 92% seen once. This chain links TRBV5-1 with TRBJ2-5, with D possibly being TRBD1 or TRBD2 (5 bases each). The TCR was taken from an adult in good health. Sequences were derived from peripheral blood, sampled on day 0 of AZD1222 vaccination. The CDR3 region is CASNGGQETQYF. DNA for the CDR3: TGCGCCAGCAATGGGGGCCAAGAGACCCAGTACTTC.